Below are 28 T cell receptor beta chains sequenced from a single sample in a study of cytomegalovirus exposure and HLA in healthy donors. Libraries were prepared by immunoSEQ multiplex PCR; TCRdb keeps only in-frame clonotypes and omits some of them. The profile shows about 200,000 clones, 86% of them singletons. The sequenced sample was PBMCs. The source is a young woman in good health and CMV-seronegative.

The chain combines TRBV25-1 with TRBJ2-2; 10 bases are shared with TRBD1. V was clipped by 7 bases and J by 6 bases; unmatched bases: 8. Germline values: CDR1 MGHDK, CDR2 SYGVNS. The CDR3 is made up of 15 amino acids. The CDR3 loop is CASTERTGGSGELFF. The CDR3 DNA sequence: TGTGCCAGCACCGAGCGGACAGGGGGGTCCGGGGAGCTGTTTTTT.

The gene calls are TRBV29-1 and TRBJ1-2; 10 positions match TRBD1. Germline trimming cut 5 bases from V and 4 bases from J; bases unmatched to any gene: 10. Germline V gene lookup returns CDR1 SQVTM and CDR2 ANQGSEA. The CDR3 is 15 residues long. The CDR3 reads CSVNRQGAATYGYTF. The CDR3, as DNA: TGCAGCGTTAACCGACAGGGGGCGGCAACCTATGGCTACACCTTC.

This chain joins TRBV20-1 and TRBJ2-5; D is undetermined. V lost 4 bases and J 5 bases, leaving 8 bases between the germline ends. The CDR3 is 11 amino acids. The germline gives CDR1 DFQATT, CDR2 SNEGSKA (reference sequence). The CDR3 DNA sequence: TGCAGTGCTAAGGTCAGGGAGACCCAGTACTTC. Encoded protein: CSAKVRETQYF.

A few counts support this clone. J is TRBJ1-2 and V is TRBV6-5, with D unclear. Germline values: CDR1 MNHEY, CDR2 SVGAGI. Deletions cut 0 bases from V and 4 bases from J, with 12 bases between. The CDR3 has 15 residues. The CDR3 DNA follows: TGTGCCAGCAGTTACTCCCAGAGGGTGGGCTATGGCTACACCTTC. Protein: CASSYSQRVGYGYTF.

This clone came up once. The chain employs TRBV30 and TRBJ2-3; 8 bases fit TRBD2. V was pared by 4 bases and J by 8 bases, with 14 bases of the junction left unmatched. This CDR3 contains 15 residues. Per the germline V gene, CDR1 is GTSNPN and CDR2 is SVGIG (reference sequence). CDR3 sequence reads: CAWTGGGSAQITQYF. CDR3 nucleotide sequence: TGTGCCTGGACAGGCGGGGGGAGTGCACAGATTACGCAGTATTTT.

This clone was found once. The gene calls are TRBV7-2 and TRBJ2-7; 11 bases line up with TRBD2. Germline V gene sequence: CDR1 SGHTA, CDR2 FQGNSA. The CDR3 runs to 15 residues. V lost 3 bases, J lost 4 bases, and 5 bases stayed unmatched. The CDR3 region has the DNA TGTGCCAGCAGCTTCACTAGCGGGAGTTTATACGAGCAGTACTTC. This gives the protein CASSFTSGSLYEQYF.

The chain couples TRBV19 to TRBJ2-3, with 8 nucleotides matching TRBD2. Germline V gene sequence: CDR1 LNHDA, CDR2 SQIVND (reference sequence). V gave up 6 bases and J gave up 3 bases; unmatched junction bases: 11. The CDR3 totals 16 residues. CDR3 in amino acids: CASSHPGGRGTDTQYF. CDR3 DNA sequence: TGTGCCAGTAGCCATCCGGGAGGGAGGGGGACAGATACGCAGTATTTT.

The rearrangement joins TRBV5-1 to TRBJ2-5, with D possibly being TRBD1 (5 bases). The CDR3 contains 14 residues. Germline CDR1 SGHRS, CDR2 YFSETQ. V was pared by 2 bases and J by 5 bases, with 13 bases between. CDR3: CASSFEPGLETQYF. The CDR3 nucleotides read TGCGCCAGCAGCTTTGAGCCAGGGTTGGAGACCCAGTACTTC.

The V and J genes are TRBV18 and TRBJ1-4; D is uncertain. V gave up 6 bases and J gave up 8 bases, with 25 bases separating them. Germline V gene sequence: CDR1 KGHSH, CDR2 LQKENI. The CDR3 runs 17 residues. As DNA, the CDR3 is TGTGCCAGCTCTGCACCTCAACGCAATTCGGAGTGGGAAAAACTGTTTTTT. Translated: CASSAPQRNSEWEKLFF.

This clone was counted only a few times. The V gene is TRBV5-1, the J gene TRBJ1-5, with D possibly TRBD1 on 6 matching bases. V dropped 0 bases and J dropped 3 bases, with 10 bases sitting between them. This CDR3 comprises 15 residues. CDR1 is SGHRS and CDR2 is YFSETQ in the germline V gene. The CDR3 sequence is CASSLGQAANQPQHF. The CDR3, as DNA: TGCGCCAGCAGCTTGGGACAGGCTGCCAATCAGCCCCAGCATTTT.

The chain couples TRBV5-8 to TRBJ1-2; 8 bases are a match to TRBD1. The CDR3 is 15 residues long. The J segment lost 3 bases and the V segment lost 3 bases, leaving 7 bases of the junction unmatched. Germline V gives CDR1 SGHTS, CDR2 YDEGEE. The CDR3 sequence is CASSWGQAVDYGYTF. Written as DNA, the CDR3 is TGTGCCAGCAGCTGGGGACAGGCCGTCGACTATGGCTACACCTTC.

The CDR3 here is CASSPQGGWTEAFF. CDR3 DNA: TGCGCCAGCAGCCCCCAGGGCGGTTGGACTGAAGCTTTCTTT. This sequence joins TRBV5-1 and TRBJ1-1, with a weak D call TRBD1 (5 bases). CDR3 length: 14 residues. V was trimmed by 4 bases and J by 5 bases, leaving 15 bases between them. Per the germline V gene, CDR1 is SGHRS and CDR2 is YFSETQ. Full variable domain (remainder filled in from reference TRBV5-1 and TRBJ1-1): KAGVTQTPRYLIKTRGQQVTLSCSPISGHRSVSWYQQTPGQGLQFLFEYFSETQRNKGNFPGRFSGRQFSNSRSEMNVSTLELGDSALYLCASSPQGGWTEAFFGQGTRLTVV.

This chain links TRBV9 with TRBJ2-5; 7 bases are a match to TRBD2. The CDR3 contains 15 residues. Germline V CDR1 and CDR2: SGDLS, YYNGEE. J gave up 2 bases and V 4 bases, and 8 bases lay outside the gene matches. The CDR3 sequence: CASSPRTSPQETQYF. CDR3 sequence (DNA): TGTGCCAGCAGCCCCAGGACTAGTCCGCAAGAGACCCAGTACTTC.

Comment on this clone: A junction end diverges from the germline sequence, so it may reflect a read error. The rearrangement uses TRBV10-3 and TRBJ2-3; 11 bases agree with TRBD2. CDR3 length: 17 residues. Germline-derived CDR1 and CDR2 are ENHRY and SYGVKD. The CDR3 sequence: CAISQSSGGPRTDTQYF. The CDR3 coding sequence is TGTGCCATCAGTCAGTCTAGCGGGGGGCCCCGCACAGATACGCAGTATTTT.

This clone showed up just once. The CDR3 loop is CASSENAAAASRYQETQYF. The CDR3 nucleotides read TGCGCCAGCAGCGAAAACGCGGCAGCCGCTTCGCGGTACCAAGAGACCCAGTACTTC. The gene calls are TRBV4-1 and TRBJ2-5; D is ambiguous. Trimming stripped 5 bases from V and 0 bases from J, with 25 bases between. CDR1 and CDR2 (germline): MGHRA, YSYEKL. The CDR3 totals 19 residues.

The chain uses TRBV11-2 and TRBJ1-2, with 8 bases identical to TRBD1. The V and J ends lost 6 bases and 4 bases, in that order; junction bases with no gene match: 7. Germline V gene sequence: CDR1 SGHAT, CDR2 FQNNGV. CDR3 length: 14 residues. The CDR3 region has the DNA TGTGCCAGCAGTCGGACAGGGACCCTCTATGGCTACACCTTC. This translates into CASSRTGTLYGYTF.

This chain joins TRBV30 and TRBJ1-2; tentatively, D is TRBD1 (5 bases). The CDR3 spans 15 residues. V was clipped by 4 bases and J by 7 bases, with 22 bases between them. Germline CDR1 reads GTSNPN; CDR2 reads SVGIG (reference sequence). The CDR3 bases are TGTGCCTGGACCAAAAAAGACAGACGCGGCGGTGGCTACACCTTC. Translating gives CAWTKKDRRGGGYTF.

The chain joins TRBV9 to TRBJ2-2; possible D gene TRBD2, 5 bases. Between the trimmed V and J ends, which lost 0 bases and 2 bases, there was a span of 11 bases. Germline CDR1 reads SGDLS; CDR2 reads YYNGEE. The CDR3 is 16 amino acids. CDR3 region: CASSVVVGINTGELFF. The DNA of the CDR3 is TGTGCCAGCAGCGTAGTGGTCGGGATCAACACCGGGGAGCTGTTTTTT.

This clone was seen more than once but under ten times. This chain connects TRBV5-1 to TRBJ1-1; 9 bases are a match to TRBD1. This CDR3 spans 15 amino acids. V gave up 0 bases and J gave up 5 bases; unmatched junction bases: 5. CDR1 is SGHRS, CDR2 YFSETQ, per germline. The CDR3 sequence: CASSLALGTGTEAFF. CDR3 in DNA: TGCGCCAGCAGCTTGGCGCTGGGGACAGGGACTGAAGCTTTCTTT. The full variable domain, with the rest looked up from reference TRBV5-1 and TRBJ1-1, is KAGVTQTPRYLIKTRGQQVTLSCSPISGHRSVSWYQQTPGQGLQFLFEYFSETQRNKGNFPGRFSGRQFSNSRSEMNVSTLELGDSALYLCASSLALGTGTEAFFGQGTRLTVV.

The V gene is TRBV5-1, the J gene TRBJ2-7, with D possibly matching TRBD2 (7 bases). Germline lookup yields CDR1 SGHRS and CDR2 YFSETQ. Trimming took 4 bases from V and 4 from J, leaving 21 bases between them. There are 16 residues in the CDR3. CDR3 sequence: CASSPQAGSRGYEQYF. The CDR3 DNA reads TGCGCCAGCAGCCCACAAGCGGGAAGTAGGGGGTACGAGCAGTACTTC.

Of note for this clone: The junction does not match germline at one end; this may be a read error. This rearrangement joins TRBV15 to TRBJ2-5; 7 bases line up with TRBD1. Germline loops: CDR1 LNHNV, CDR2 YYDKDF (reference sequence). This CDR3 is 14 amino acids long. The CDR3 sequence: CATSGEGQQETQYF. The CDR3 nucleotides read TGTGCCACCAGCGGAGAGGGACAGCAAGAGACCCAGTACTTC.

J is TRBJ2-3 and V is TRBV9, with 8 positions matching TRBD2. Germline V gene data show CDR1 as SGDLS and CDR2 as YYNGEE. V lost 0 bases and J lost 2; bases outside the gene matches: 8. The CDR3 has 17 residues. The CDR3 loop reads CASSVGGSGAITDTQYF. The CDR3 DNA reads as TGTGCCAGCAGCGTAGGGGGTAGCGGGGCGATCACAGATACGCAGTATTTT.

This rearrangement joins TRBV6-6 to TRBJ1-2; 9 positions match TRBD1. Looked up from germline, CDR1 is MNHNY and CDR2 is SVGAGI (reference sequence). V was pared by 3 bases and J by 8 bases, with 4 bases of the junction left unmatched. The CDR3 is made up of 13 amino acids. The CDR3 protein is CASSYLDRGGYTF. Written as DNA, the CDR3 is TGTGCCAGCAGTTATTTGGACAGGGGCGGCTACACCTTC.

This sequence joins TRBV19 and TRBJ1-5; 9 bases line up with TRBD1. Germline values: CDR1 LNHDA, CDR2 SQIVND (reference sequence). The CDR3 length is 14 residues. With 10 bases clipped from V and 0 bases from J, the junction kept 4 bases outside the gene matches. CDR3 residues: CATTGGRSNQPQHF. In nucleotides, the CDR3 is TGTGCCACAACAGGGGGCCGTAGCAATCAGCCCCAGCATTTT.

V and J are TRBV19 and TRBJ2-7, with D possibly being TRBD2 (6 bases). CDR1 LNHDA and CDR2 SQIVND come from the germline V gene (reference sequence). V was shortened by 3 bases and J by 0 bases, with 15 bases between the two germline ends. This CDR3 has 16 residues. The CDR3 loop reads CASSMSSDSISYEQYF. Here the CDR3 DNA reads TGTGCCAGTAGTATGTCTAGCGACTCAATCTCCTACGAGCAGTACTTC.

The J gene is TRBJ2-3, the V gene TRBV2; 8 nucleotides line up with TRBD2. Germline loops: CDR1 SNHLY, CDR2 FYNNEI. The junction had 9 bases not matched to a gene; V was cut back by 6 bases and J by 4 bases. The CDR3 runs 15 residues. The CDR3 sequence is CASRARSGGSDTQYF. CDR3 DNA sequence: TGTGCCAGCAGGGCGAGGAGCGGGGGTTCAGATACGCAGTATTTT.

V and J are TRBV5-4 and TRBJ1-2, with a weak D call TRBD1 (6 bases). The CDR3 consists of 13 residues. V was clipped by 0 bases and J by 8 bases, with 11 bases between them. The germline V gene has CDR1 SGHNT and CDR2 YYREEE (reference sequence). For the CDR3, the DNA is TGTGCCAGCAGCTTGGTAGGGGGTTGGGGCTACACCTTC. Encoded protein: CASSLVGGWGYTF. Together with reference TRBV5-4 and TRBJ1-2, the CDR3 gives the full variable domain: ETGVTQSPTHLIKTRGQQVTLRCSSQSGHNTVSWYQQALGQGPQFIFQYYREEENGRGNFPPRFSGLQFPNYSSELNVNALELDDSALYLCASSLVGGWGYTFGSGTRLTVV.

The rearrangement links TRBV11-2 to TRBJ1-2, with 8 bases that match TRBD1. CDR1 is SGHAT and CDR2 is FQNNGV in the germline V gene. Germline trimming cut 1 base from V and 4 bases from J; bases unmatched to any gene: 5. This CDR3 spans 15 amino acids. The CDR3 is CASSLGTGFVYGYTF. The CDR3 region has the DNA TGTGCCAGCAGCTTAGGGACAGGGTTTGTCTATGGCTACACCTTC.